This is a list of T cell receptor beta chains from one sample in a study of shared clonotypes between healthy human individuals. Assay: immunoSEQ multiplex PCR; the TCRdb copy retains only in-frame clones and omits some. The table lists roughly 500,000 clones, 70% to 80% of them singletons. The sequencing input was PBMCs. The source is a woman aged 40 to 55 in good health. Some clones in this sample may be carry-over from other donors' samples. Each CDR3 is given with its conserved first and last residue. The order of the fields is CDR3 protein, CDR3 DNA, V gene, D gene, J gene, clone size. D genes are given only for firm matches. Not every row has a clone size; where given, it reads once, few, many or a size class.

CDR3: CASSSAGTSGLMEETQYF
DNA: TGTGCCAGCAGTTCCGCCGGGACTAGCGGACTTATGGAAGAGACCCAGTACTTC
V: TRBV28
D: TRBD2
J: TRBJ2-5
size: -

CDR3: CSVEGAEGYEQYF
DNA: TGCAGCGTTGAGGGTGCGGAGGGCTACGAGCAGTACTTC
V: TRBV29-1
D: -
J: TRBJ2-7
size: -

CDR3: CASSIEGGWDTGELFF
DNA: TGTGCCAGTAGTATAGAAGGCGGGTGGGACACCGGGGAGCTGTTTTTT
V: TRBV19
D: -
J: TRBJ2-2
size: -

CDR3: CAISLSGSSYEQYF
DNA: TGTGCCATCAGCTTAAGCGGGAGTTCCTACGAGCAGTACTTC
V: TRBV10-3
D: TRBD2
J: TRBJ2-7
size: -

CDR3: CASSLQRSGNTIYF
DNA: TGTGCCAGCAGCTTACAGAGGTCTGGAAACACCATATATTTT
V: TRBV11-2
D: -
J: TRBJ1-3
size: -

CDR3: CASSVVGPGSTDTQYF
DNA: TGTGCCAGCAGTGTGGTAGGGCCAGGGAGCACAGATACGCAGTATTTT
V: TRBV2
D: -
J: TRBJ2-3
size: -

CDR3: CASRSRRSNNEQFF
DNA: TGTGCCAGCAGAAGCCGGCGAAGCAACAATGAGCAGTTCTTC
V: TRBV7-2
D: -
J: TRBJ2-1
size: -

CDR3: CASSYRGLAGRSREQFF
DNA: TGTGCCAGCAGCTACAGGGGACTAGCGGGACGCTCGCGTGAGCAGTTCTTC
V: TRBV7-9
D: TRBD2
J: TRBJ2-1
size: many

CDR3: CASSPYRTSGSYEQYF
DNA: TGCGCCAGCAGCCCCTATCGGACTAGCGGGAGCTACGAGCAGTACTTC
V: TRBV4-1
D: TRBD2
J: TRBJ2-7
size: -

CDR3: CASNRDRGGGNEQFF
DNA: TGTGCCAGCAACAGAGACAGGGGAGGAGGCAATGAGCAGTTCTTC
V: TRBV2
D: TRBD1
J: TRBJ2-1
size: -

CDR3: CASSGQQGYNEQFF
DNA: TGTGCCAGCAGTGGACAACAGGGATACAATGAGCAGTTCTTC
V: TRBV28
D: -
J: TRBJ2-1
size: -

CDR3: CASSLVSGSNEQFF
DNA: TGTGCCAGCAGCTTGGTTAGCGGGAGTAATGAGCAGTTCTTC
V: TRBV5-6
D: TRBD2
J: TRBJ2-1
size: once

CDR3: CASSRVLGEETQYF
DNA: TGTGCCAGCAGCCGAGTACTGGGTGAAGAGACCCAGTACTTC
V: TRBV5-5
D: -
J: TRBJ2-5
size: -

CDR3: CASSLGGSQETQYF
DNA: TGTGCCAGCAGCTTAGGTGGCAGCCAAGAGACCCAGTACTTC
V: TRBV11-2
D: -
J: TRBJ2-5
size: -

CDR3: CASSPTVNLNYGYTF
DNA: TGTGCCAGCAGCCCGACAGTGAACCTTAACTATGGCTACACCTTC
V: TRBV7-8
D: -
J: TRBJ1-2
size: few

CDR3: CASSPGGTSQETQYF
DNA: TGTGCCAGCAGCCCAGGAGGGACGTCACAAGAGACCCAGTACTTC
V: TRBV11-3
D: -
J: TRBJ2-5
size: once

CDR3: CASSLAGAGATYEQYF
DNA: TGTGCCAGCAGCTTGGCCGGAGCGGGTGCTACCTACGAGCAGTACTTC
V: TRBV5-4
D: -
J: TRBJ2-7
size: once

CDR3: CASSQGFATRAGNEQFF
DNA: TGCGCCAGCAGCCAAGGGTTTGCGACTAGGGCGGGGAATGAGCAGTTCTTC
V: TRBV4-3
D: -
J: TRBJ2-1
size: -